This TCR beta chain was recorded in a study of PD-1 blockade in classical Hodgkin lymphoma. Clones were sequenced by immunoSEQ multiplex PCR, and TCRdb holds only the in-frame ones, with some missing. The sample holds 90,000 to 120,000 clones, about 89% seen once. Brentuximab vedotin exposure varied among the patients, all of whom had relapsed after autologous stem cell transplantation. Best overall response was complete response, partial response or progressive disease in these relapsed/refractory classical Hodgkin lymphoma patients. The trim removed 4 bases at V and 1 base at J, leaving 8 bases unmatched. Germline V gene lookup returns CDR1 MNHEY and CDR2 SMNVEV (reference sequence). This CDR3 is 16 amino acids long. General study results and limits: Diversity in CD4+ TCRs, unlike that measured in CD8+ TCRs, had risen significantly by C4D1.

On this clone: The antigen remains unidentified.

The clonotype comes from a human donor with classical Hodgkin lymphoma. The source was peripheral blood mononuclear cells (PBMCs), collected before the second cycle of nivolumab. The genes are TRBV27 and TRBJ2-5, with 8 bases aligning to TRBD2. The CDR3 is CASSSPGGELQETQYF. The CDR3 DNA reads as TGTGCCAGCAGTTCCCCCGGGGGGGAGCTCCAAGAGACCCAGTACTTC.